Listed below are T cell receptor beta chains from one sample, sequenced in a study of T cell responses to AZD1222 COVID-19 vaccine. Generated by immunoSEQ multiplex PCR, the TCRdb table keeps only in-frame clones and is missing some. The data contain 25,000 to 30,000 clones, 92% of them singletons. The source material was peripheral blood, sampled 28 days after the second AZD1222 dose. These receptors originate from an adult who received the AZD1222 COVID-19 vaccine. CDR3s include the opening cysteine and the closing phenylalanine or tryptophan. Fields, in order: clone size, V gene, J gene, D gene, CDR3 protein, CDR3 DNA. A D gene is named only where the DNA matches it firmly. Clone size appears in some rows only: once, few, many, or a class for an expanded clone.

size: NA; V: TRBV7-2; J: TRBJ2-3; D: NA; CDR3: CASSLAPRSGDTQYF; DNA: TGTGCCAGCAGCTTAGCGCCTAGGTCTGGAGATACGCAGTATTTT
size: NA; V: TRBV5-1; J: TRBJ2-5; D: NA; CDR3: CASSLGQAKETQYF; DNA: TGCGCCAGCAGCTTGGGACAGGCTAAAGAGACCCAGTACTTC
size: NA; V: TRBV28; J: TRBJ1-5; D: NA; CDR3: CASSLSLGSNQPQHF; DNA: TGTGCCAGCAGTTTATCCTTGGGTAGCAATCAGCCCCAGCATTTT
size: NA; V: TRBV12-3/TRBV12-4; J: TRBJ2-3; D: NA; CDR3: CASSPSGTDTQYF; DNA: TGTGCCAGCAGCCCCTCCGGCACAGATACGCAGTATTTT
size: NA; V: TRBV28; J: TRBJ1-4; D: TRBD1; CDR3: CASNRDRVYEKLFF; DNA: TGTGCCAGCAACCGGGACAGGGTATATGAAAAACTGTTTTTT
size: NA; V: TRBV6-2/TRBV6-3; J: TRBJ1-5; D: TRBD1; CDR3: CASSYGTGRNQPQHF; DNA: TGTGCCAGCAGTTACGGGACAGGGCGGAATCAGCCCCAGCATTTT
size: NA; V: TRBV7-2; J: TRBJ2-5; D: NA; CDR3: CASSPEARAQYF; DNA: TGTGCCAGCAGCCCAGAGGCTCGGGCCCAGTACTTC
size: NA; V: TRBV28; J: TRBJ2-7; D: TRBD2; CDR3: CASSTSGVYEQYF; DNA: TGTGCCAGCAGTACTAGCGGTGTATACGAGCAGTACTTC
size: NA; V: TRBV4-3; J: TRBJ2-7; D: NA; CDR3: CASSQGPTGLGVRNEQYF; DNA: TGCGCCAGCAGCCAAGGGCCGACTGGCTTAGGTGTTAGGAACGAGCAGTACTTC
size: once; V: TRBV24-1; J: TRBJ1-5; D: TRBD1; CDR3: CATSAQGGSNQPQHF; DNA: TGTGCCACCAGTGCCCAGGGGGGAAGCAATCAGCCCCAGCATTTT
size: NA; V: TRBV5-5; J: TRBJ2-1; D: TRBD2; CDR3: CASRNLAGVKGEQFF; DNA: TGTGCCAGCAGAAATCTAGCGGGAGTGAAGGGTGAGCAGTTCTTC
size: NA; V: TRBV7-7; J: TRBJ2-1; D: NA; CDR3: CASSLRHLDEQFF; DNA: TGTGCTAGCAGCTTAAGACACCTGGATGAGCAGTTCTTC
size: NA; V: TRBV10-3; J: TRBJ2-1; D: NA; CDR3: CAISESSLRSYNEQFF; DNA: TGTGCCATCAGTGAGTCGTCCCTGAGATCCTACAATGAGCAGTTCTTC
size: NA; V: TRBV6-5; J: TRBJ1-5; D: NA; CDR3: CASKNQPQHF; DNA: TGTGCCAGTAAGAATCAGCCCCAGCATTTT
size: NA; V: TRBV7-2; J: TRBJ2-7; D: NA; CDR3: CASSQGYGQNYEQYF; DNA: TGTGCCAGCAGCCAGGGGTACGGACAGAACTACGAGCAGTACTTC
size: NA; V: TRBV3-1/TRBV3-2; J: TRBJ1-5; D: NA; CDR3: CASSQGGGNNQPQHF; DNA: TGTGCCAGCAGCCAAGGAGGGGGAAACAATCAGCCCCAGCATTTT
size: NA; V: TRBV27; J: TRBJ2-7; D: TRBD2; CDR3: CASTRGGSSYEQYF; DNA: TGTGCCAGCACACGGGGGGGCTCATCCTACGAGCAGTACTTC
size: NA; V: TRBV28; J: TRBJ1-2; D: NA; CDR3: CASTTGGIHYGYTF; DNA: TGTGCCAGCACAACGGGCGGGATTCACTATGGCTACACCTTC
size: NA; V: TRBV5-1; J: TRBJ2-3; D: TRBD2; CDR3: CASSKGLAGPTDTQYF; DNA: TGCGCCAGCAGCAAGGGACTAGCGGGACCGACAGATACGCAGTATTTT
size: NA; V: TRBV11-1; J: TRBJ2-2; D: TRBD1; CDR3: CASSTGTDANTGELFF; DNA: TGTGCCAGCAGCACCGGGACAGACGCCAACACCGGGGAGCTGTTTTTT
size: NA; V: TRBV29-1; J: TRBJ2-7; D: NA; CDR3: CSVGTDRYEQYF; DNA: TGCAGCGTTGGTACGGACAGATACGAGCAGTACTTC
size: NA; V: TRBV6-1; J: TRBJ1-5; D: NA; CDR3: CASSEEVGRGDQPQHF; DNA: TGTGCCAGCAGTGAAGAGGTAGGCAGGGGCGATCAGCCCCAGCATTTT
size: NA; V: TRBV3-1/TRBV3-2; J: TRBJ1-1; D: TRBD1; CDR3: CASSPQQGENTEAFF; DNA: TGTGCCAGCAGCCCACAGCAGGGGGAGAACACTGAAGCTTTCTTT
size: NA; V: TRBV29-1; J: TRBJ2-5; D: TRBD1; CDR3: CSVLQGDYKRPQYF; DNA: TGCAGCGTGCTCCAGGGGGATTACAAGAGACCCCAGTACTTC